A selection of T cell receptor beta chains follows, all from one sample in a study of vaccination effects on CD4 cells after COVID-19. The data were produced by immunoSEQ multiplex PCR, yet TCRdb's version contains in-frame clones alone and is incomplete. The top ten hold about 2.5% of the sample, which has tens of thousands of clones, about 73% seen once. These receptors have no identified antigens. The input for sequencing was CD4+ T cells from PBMCs cultured without peptide, taken after COVID-19 vaccination. These receptors were taken from a human donor who received a COVID-19 vaccine. The conserved cysteine and the conserved F or W are not part of the CDR3 here. The order of the fields is V gene, J gene, CDR3 length, CDR3 protein.

TRBV5-4	TRBJ2-2	12	ASSLNLNTGELF
TRBV6-5	TRBJ2-2	12	ASSYSNGGGELF
TRBV2	TRBJ1-1	12	ASIGKTLNTEAF
TRBV2	TRBJ1-5	13	ASRAGLNSNQPQH
TRBV7-9	TRBJ2-5	13	ASSLGDIGQETQY
TRBV11-3	TRBJ2-3	13	ASSPRAGETDTQY
TRBV24-1	TRBJ2-2	12	ATSDPPVTGELF
TRBV5-5	TRBJ2-1	13	ASSLSGGVYNEQF
TRBV5-1	TRBJ2-6	14	ASSLAGGSGANVLT
TRBV4-3	TRBJ2-3	15	ASSQVGGGPSTDTQY
TRBV9	TRBJ1-6	13	ASSPVMGRNSPLH
TRBV6-6	TRBJ1-4	11	ASTRSDNEKLF
TRBV18	TRBJ1-3	13	ASSLTGTLGNTIY
TRBV19	TRBJ2-2	13	ASSNRQGGIGELF
TRBV4-3	TRBJ1-1	13	ASSQVGQMNTEAF
TRBV6-5	TRBJ2-5	13	ASSRSGGAGETQY
TRBV18	TRBJ1-2	12	ASSPSQGADGYT
TRBV7-9	TRBJ2-3	14	ASSPDRGHGTDTQY
TRBV5-1	TRBJ1-2	12	ASSSTGGNYGYT
TRBV7-9	TRBJ1-1	9	ASNSNGEAF
TRBV7-9	TRBJ2-2	14	ASSPGGGANTGELF
TRBV27	TRBJ1-2	12	ASSLQGASGGYT
TRBV5-1	TRBJ2-2	10	ASSMRIGELF
TRBV6-5	TRBJ1-2	14	ASSWRRTGRDYGYT
TRBV29-1	TRBJ2-2	12	SGEGGMGTGELF
TRBV4-3	TRBJ1-1	11	ASSQDLQGQAF
TRBV12-5	TRBJ2-3	12	ASGTSGGRDTQY
TRBV19	TRBJ1-2	12	ASSLGVSNYGYT
TRBV9	TRBJ1-2	14	ASSVDGQDRAYGYT
TRBV4-3	TRBJ2-4	14	ASSQQTGISKNIQY
TRBV28	TRBJ2-1	16	ASSPGTSGGVSYNEQF
TRBV6-5	TRBJ1-1	12	ASSSPGGNTEAF
TRBV6-6	TRBJ1-6	10	ASSSANSPLH
TRBV6-5	TRBJ1-2	12	ASSSGTGNYGYT
TRBV9	TRBJ2-5	14	ASSVAGGEYQETQY
TRBV23-1	TRBJ1-2	12	ASGVNTRRYGYT
TRBV24-1	TRBJ2-5	11	ATRETGEETQY
TRBV5-1	TRBJ1-3	12	ASSLDPGGNTIY
TRBV11-3	TRBJ2-2	12	ASSLVRGAGELF
TRBV19	TRBJ1-5	15	ASSPGRTGLGDQPQH
TRBV11-3	TRBJ2-5	13	ASSLGGGASETQY
TRBV5-6	TRBJ2-4	14	ASSLFRGGAKNIQY
TRBV5-1	TRBJ2-5	12	ASSTGQGAETQY
TRBV28	TRBJ1-6	14	ASSSPSEAFNSPLH
TRBV30	TRBJ2-3	11	AWRRGSTDTQY
TRBV6-5	TRBJ1-4	12	ASSNKGAREKLF
TRBV6-2/TRBV6-3	TRBJ2-3	9	ASSNVGTQY
TRBV3-1/TRBV3-2	TRBJ2-5	14	ASSQGQGTREETQY
TRBV6-5	TRBJ1-1	9	ASNRATEAF
TRBV5-1	TRBJ2-5	11	ASTGGGKETQY
TRBV10-3	TRBJ1-5	12	AISGGPNNQPQH
TRBV4-3	TRBJ1-4	14	ASSQDFGVGDEKLF
TRBV15	TRBJ1-6	12	ATSREFYNSPLH
TRBV28	TRBJ1-6	13	ASSSMTGRDSPLH
TRBV5-6	TRBJ1-6	14	ASSPYGTGGRSPLH